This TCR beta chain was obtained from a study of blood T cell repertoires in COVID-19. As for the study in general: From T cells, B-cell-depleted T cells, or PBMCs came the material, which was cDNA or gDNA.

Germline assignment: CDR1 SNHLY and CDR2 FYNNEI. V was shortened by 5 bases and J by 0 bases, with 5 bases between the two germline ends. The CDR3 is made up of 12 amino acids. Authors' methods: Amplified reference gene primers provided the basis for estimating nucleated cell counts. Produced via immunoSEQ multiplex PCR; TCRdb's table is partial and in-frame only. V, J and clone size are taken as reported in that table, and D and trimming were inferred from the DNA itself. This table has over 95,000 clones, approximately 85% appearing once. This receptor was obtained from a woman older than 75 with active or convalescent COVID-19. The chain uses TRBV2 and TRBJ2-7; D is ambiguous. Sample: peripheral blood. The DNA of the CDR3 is TGTGCCAGCAGTTCCCTCTCCTACGAGCAGTACTTC. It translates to CASSSLSYEQYF. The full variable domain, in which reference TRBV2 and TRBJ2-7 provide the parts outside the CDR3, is EPEVTQTPSHQVTQMGQEVILRCVPISNHLYFYWYRQILGQKVEFLVSFYNNEISEKSEIFDDQFSVERPDGSNFTLKIRSTKLEDSAMYFCASSSLSYEQYFGPGTRLTVT.